Shown below are 21 T cell receptor beta chains from a single sample sequenced in a study of CD8 T cells in ankylosing spondylitis. Findings and caveats of the study: Roughly 8 highly homologous variants formed a TCR beta motif that appeared characteristic of ankylosing spondylitis blood.

In TCRdb, the 5' RACE reads were re-called with MiXCR into one record per CDR3 protein. The sample records roughly 90,000 distinct CDR3 sequences, just under 9% being singletons. What these receptors recognize is not known. The source material was blood, either unsorted or a sorted T cell fraction (not recorded which). These TCRs come from a male donor with ankylosing spondylitis.

The table lists this clonotype with a few counts. The J gene is TRBJ2-1, the V gene TRBV27; TRBD2 aligns across 16 bases. J gave up 9 bases and V 0 bases, and 5 bases lay outside the gene matches. The CDR3 runs to 17 residues. Looked up from germline, CDR1 is MNHEY and CDR2 is SMNVEV (reference sequence). CDR3 amino acids: CASSLSGTSGRAGEQFF. DNA for the CDR3: TGTGCCAGCAGTTTATCCGGGACTAGCGGGAGGGCTGGTGAGCAGTTCTTC.

This clonotype occurred a few times. The chain has TRBV20-1 and TRBJ2-2; 12 bases match TRBD1. This CDR3 contains 16 residues. Trimming at V came to 2 bases and at J to 6 bases, leaving 7 bases not matched to a gene. Germline V CDR1 and CDR2: DFQATT, SNEGSKA (reference sequence). CDR3 coding DNA: TGCAGTGCTAGACCTAGGGACAGGGGGCGCCCCGGGGAGCTGTTTTTT. Translating gives CSARPRDRGRPGELFF.

This clonotype was observed a few times. The rearrangement joins TRBV13 to TRBJ2-5; TRBD2 aligns across 8 bases. V shed 4 bases, J shed 4 bases, and the junction held 2 bases outside the gene matches. From germline, CDR1 is PRHDT and CDR2 FYEKMQ (reference sequence). CDR3 size: 13 residues. The CDR3 region has the DNA TGTGCCAGCAGCTCAGCGGGGGTAGAGACCCAGTACTTC. It yields the protein CASSSAGVETQYF.

This clonotype was seen a few times. This sequence joins TRBV7-6 and TRBJ1-1, with D possibly being TRBD1 (5 bases). V lost 4 bases and J lost 4, with 10 bases in between. The CDR3 has 13 residues. Germline V gene data show CDR1 as SGHVS and CDR2 as FNYEAQ. The CDR3 DNA follows: TGTGCCAGCAGCTGGGGGGGGGGCACTGAAGCTTTCTTT. It encodes CASSWGGGTEAFF.

The gene calls are TRBV7-9 and TRBJ1-2; 8 nucleotides align to TRBD1. The germline V gene has CDR1 SEHNR and CDR2 FQNEAQ (reference sequence). The J segment lost 8 bases and the V segment lost 4 bases, leaving 6 bases of the junction unmatched. The CDR3 covers 13 residues. CDR3 DNA sequence: TGTGCCAGCAGCTCCGGACAGGGCGGAGGCTACACCTTC. It codes for CASSSGQGGGYTF.

This clonotype was counted ten times or more. This rearrangement joins TRBV5-1 to TRBJ1-2, with a tentative D call TRBD1 (5 bases). In germline, CDR1 is SGHRS, CDR2 YFSETQ. This CDR3 is 14 amino acids long. The V end lost 4 bases, the J end lost 3 bases, and 13 bases lay between the germline ends. The CDR3: CASSPGRGDYGYTF. The CDR3 coding sequence is TGCGCCAGCAGCCCAGGACGAGGGGACTATGGCTACACCTTC.

The sample holds a few counts of this clonotype. In nucleotides, the CDR3 is TGTGCCAGCAGCAATCCGAAGGACGGGAGCCGCGGGGGCTACACCTTC. Encoded protein: CASSNPKDGSRGGYTF. The V and J genes are TRBV9 and TRBJ1-2, with D hard to call. This CDR3 contains 16 residues. Germline assignment: CDR1 SGDLS and CDR2 YYNGEE. V gave up 4 bases and J gave up 8 bases, with 24 bases separating them.

The sample holds a few counts of this clonotype. The gene calls are TRBV21-1 and TRBJ2-1; the D call TRBD1 from the table was never checked on the DNA. TRBV21-1 is termed a pseudogene. The CDR3 length is 15 residues. The CDR3 is CASSKAQQVGDEQFF. In DNA, the CDR3 is TGTGCCAGCAGCAAAGCGCAACAGGTGGGCGATGAGCAGTTCTTC.

The rearrangement uses TRBV11-2 and TRBJ2-7; TRBD1 agrees at 10 bases. The CDR3 consists of 13 residues. Unmatched junction bases numbered 2, after V lost 6 bases and J lost 3 bases. The V gene's germline CDR1 is SGHAT and CDR2 FQNNGV. CDR3 sequence (DNA): TGTGCCAGCAGGGACAGGGGGTTCTACGAGCAGTACTTC. This translates into CASRDRGFYEQYF.

This clonotype occurred many times. The chain recombines TRBV27 with TRBJ2-7; D ambiguous. Germline CDR1 MNHEY, CDR2 SMNVEV (reference sequence). V was pared by 0 bases and J by 8 bases, with 20 bases between. The CDR3 extends over 16 amino acids. CDR3 nucleotides: TGTGCCAGCAGTTTATCAATTGGCGTAGTTCCTAACAAGCAGTACTTC. Protein: CASSLSIGVVPNKQYF.

This clonotype was counted many times. This chain uses TRBV9 with TRBJ2-2; maybe TRBD1 (5 bases). Germline V gene lookup returns CDR1 SGDLS and CDR2 YYNGEE. This CDR3 spans 14 amino acids. Trimming left V 3 bases short and J 2 bases short, with 8 bases between. For the CDR3, the DNA is TGTGCCAGCAGCGACCAGGGAAACACCGGGGAGCTGTTTTTT. Translation gives CASSDQGNTGELFF.

This clonotype was detected ten times or more. V is TRBV24-1 and J is TRBJ2-2, with 11 bases identical to TRBD2. Trimming at V came to 4 bases and at J to 4 bases, leaving 4 bases not matched to a gene. The CDR3 runs 16 residues. The germline CDR1 and CDR2 sequences are KGHDR and SFDVKD. In DNA, the CDR3 is TGTGCCACCAGTGAGACCACTAGCGGGGGCACCGGGGAGCTGTTTTTT. Translating gives CATSETTSGGTGELFF.

In its sample, this clonotype was seen many times. The chain carries TRBV12-3 or TRBV12-4 and TRBJ2-1; D gene unclear. V was shortened by 6 bases and J by 10 bases, with 7 bases between the two germline ends. The CDR3 has 10 amino acids. CDR3 nucleotide sequence: TGTGCCAGCAGCGGAGCGGAGCAGTTCTTC. This gives the protein CASSGAEQFF.

This clonotype was counted at least ten times. This chain joins TRBV4-1 and TRBJ2-1, with 10 bases lining up with TRBD2. The length of the CDR3 is 16 residues. Germline V CDR1 and CDR2: MGHRA, YSYEKL. V gave up 1 base and J gave up 4 bases; unmatched junction bases: 4. The CDR3 DNA reads TGCGCCAGCAGCCAAGGGGGGGGACTAGCGTACAATGAGCAGTTCTTC. This codes for CASSQGGGLAYNEQFF.

Many counts were recorded for this clonotype. The chain joins TRBV3-1 to TRBJ2-1; a possible D gene is TRBD1 (6 bases). V dropped 1 base and J dropped 3 bases, with 28 bases sitting between them. The CDR3 extends over 21 amino acids. CDR1 and CDR2 (germline): LGHDT, YNNKEL (reference sequence). The CDR3 protein is CASSQGSGFRKATGIYNEQFF. Written as DNA, the CDR3 is TGTGCCAGCAGCCAAGGATCGGGCTTCAGAAAGGCCACAGGGATCTACAATGAGCAGTTCTTC.

This clonotype was picked up a small number of times. The chain combines TRBV27 with TRBJ2-1; the D gene is possibly TRBD2 (7 bases). CDR1 MNHEY and CDR2 SMNVEV come from the germline V gene (reference sequence). V lost 3 bases and J lost 7, with 13 bases in between. This CDR3 is 14 amino acids long. In DNA form, the CDR3 reads TGTGCCAGCAGTTTGGGGGGGCCGAGGAATGAGCAGTTCTTC. Translating it yields CASSLGGPRNEQFF.

In this sample, this clonotype turned up a few times. The V gene is TRBV7-6, the J gene TRBJ2-3; 7 bases match TRBD1. After removal of 1 base from V and 1 base from J, the junction contained 5 bases not matched to a gene. Looked up from germline, CDR1 is SGHVS and CDR2 is FNYEAQ. The CDR3 sequence is 16 residues long. As DNA, the CDR3 is TGTGCCAGCAGCTTAGACACAGGGGCGCGCACAGATACGCAGTATTTT. Protein sequence: CASSLDTGARTDTQYF.

This chain connects TRBV11-3 to TRBJ2-3; 7 positions match TRBD1. The germline CDR1 and CDR2 sequences are SGHNT and YENEEA. CDR3 length: 15 amino acids. Trimming cost V 0 bases and J 5 bases; bases outside gene matches: 5. The CDR3 nucleotides read TGTGCCAGCAGCTTAGACGGGACAGAGGGAGATACGCAGTATTTT. It specifies CASSLDGTEGDTQYF. Supplemented by reference TRBV11-3 and TRBJ2-3, the full variable domain reads EAGVVQSPRYKIIEKKQPVAFWCNPISGHNTLYWYLQNLGQGPELLIRYENEEAVDDSQLPKDRFSAERLKGVDSTLKIQPAELGDSAVYLCASSLDGTEGDTQYFGPGTRLTVL.

The rearrangement links TRBV11-2 to TRBJ2-2, with D possibly TRBD2 on 5 matching bases. CDR3 length equals 17 residues. Trimming cost V 5 bases and J 6 bases, with 22 bases left between them. Per the germline V gene, CDR1 is SGHAT and CDR2 is FQNNGV. CDR3 in amino acids: CASSLVSPGYGPGELFF. CDR3 DNA sequence: TGTGCCAGCAGCCTCGTGTCCCCGGGGTATGGACCCGGGGAGCTGTTTTTT.

J is TRBJ2-3 and V is TRBV2; 10 nucleotides agree with TRBD2. The germline gives CDR1 SNHLY, CDR2 FYNNEI. Trimming removed 2 bases from V and 0 bases from J; junction bases left unmatched: 5. CDR3 length: 17 residues. CDR3 bases: TGTGCCAGCAGTGAAAGGGTAGCGGGGGGAAGCACAGATACGCAGTATTTT. Translating it yields CASSERVAGGSTDTQYF. Full variable domain (outside the CDR3, taken from reference TRBV2 and TRBJ2-3): EPEVTQTPSHQVTQMGQEVILRCVPISNHLYFYWYRQILGQKVEFLVSFYNNEISEKSEIFDDQFSVERPDGSNFTLKIRSTKLEDSAMYFCASSERVAGGSTDTQYFGPGTRLTVL.

In this sample, this clonotype turned up many times. The rearrangement uses TRBV29-1 and TRBJ2-3; D unresolved. CDR1 is SQVTM and CDR2 is ANQGSEA in the germline V gene. The CDR3 has 10 residues. V gave up 5 bases and J gave up 6 bases, with 6 bases separating them. The CDR3 spells CSVYGDTQYF. CDR3 bases: TGCAGCGTTTATGGGGATACGCAGTATTTT.